These 28 T cell receptor beta chains originate from one sample sequenced in a study of OX40 agonist ivuxolimab in advanced cancers. Method: immunoSEQ multiplex PCR; TCRdb's copy keeps in-frame clones and lacks some. The table lists roughly 48,000 clones, about 86% of them singletons, with approximately 10% in the top ten. This specimen consisted of CD4+ or CD8+ T cells sorted from blood, obtained in a trial of the OX40 agonist ivuxolimab. Receptors originate from an adult with an advanced solid tumor such as melanoma, head and neck, liver or kidney cancer.

The chain combines TRBV7-9 with TRBJ1-2; D is possibly TRBD1 (6 bases). The CDR3 totals 14 residues. Looked up from germline, CDR1 is SEHNR and CDR2 is FQNEAQ (reference sequence). The V gene lost 5 bases and the J gene lost 4 bases, with 14 bases spanning the gap. This CDR3 reads CASSGQILTYGYTF. CDR3 in DNA: TGTGCCAGCAGCGGACAGATTCTCACCTATGGCTACACCTTC.

The V gene is TRBV7-9, the J gene TRBJ1-1; D is unresolved. Trimming stripped 1 base from V and 0 bases from J, with 12 bases between. There are 16 residues in the CDR3. Germline V CDR1 and CDR2: SEHNR, FQNEAQ (reference sequence). The CDR3 loop reads CASSLGELGMNTEAFF. CDR3 bases: TGTGCCAGCAGCTTAGGGGAGCTGGGCATGAACACTGAAGCTTTCTTT.

This clone has more than one count but fewer than ten. The CDR3 nucleotides are TGCGCCAGCAGCTCCGAAGGACAGGGTGATTATGGCTACACCTTC. Amino acids: CASSSEGQGDYGYTF. This chain connects TRBV5-1 to TRBJ1-2; 8 bases are a match to TRBD1. V shed 3 bases and J 5 bases; nucleotides not matched to a gene: 9. Germline lookup yields CDR1 SGHRS and CDR2 YFSETQ. CDR3 length equals 15 residues. Full variable domain (rest looked up from reference TRBV5-1 and TRBJ1-2): KAGVTQTPRYLIKTRGQQVTLSCSPISGHRSVSWYQQTPGQGLQFLFEYFSETQRNKGNFPGRFSGRQFSNSRSEMNVSTLELGDSALYLCASSSEGQGDYGYTFGSGTRLTVV.

The gene calls are TRBV11-2 and TRBJ1-1; 9 positions agree with TRBD1. CDR3 size: 16 residues. Trimming removed 0 bases from V and 5 bases from J; junction bases left unmatched: 7. Germline V gives CDR1 SGHAT, CDR2 FQNNGV. As DNA, the CDR3 is TGTGCCAGCAGCTTAGATGGCGGCGACAGGGGGACTGAAGCTTTCTTT. Its translation: CASSLDGGDRGTEAFF.

V and J are TRBV5-1 and TRBJ2-7, with 7 bases matching TRBD1. V gave up 1 base and J gave up 2 bases; unmatched junction bases: 0. From germline, CDR1 is SGHRS and CDR2 YFSETQ. The CDR3 loop spans 13 amino acids. This CDR3 is CASSLTGAYEQYF. The CDR3 region has the DNA TGCGCCAGCAGCTTGACAGGGGCCTACGAGCAGTACTTC.

The V call is TRBV29-1, the J call TRBJ2-6, with D unresolved. Germline CDR1 is SQVTM and CDR2 is ANQGSEA. CDR3 size: 12 residues. Trimming left V 6 bases short and J 0 bases short, with 3 bases between. CDR3 sequence (DNA): TGCAGCGTGGGCTCTGGGGCCAACGTCCTGACTTTC. It specifies CSVGSGANVLTF. Full variable domain (rest looked up from reference TRBV29-1 and TRBJ2-6): SAVISQKPSRDICQRGTSLTIQCQVDSQVTMMFWYRQQPGQSLTLIATANQGSEATYESGFVIDKFPISRPNLTFSTLTVSNMSPEDSSIYLCSVGSGANVLTFGAGSRLTVL.

The chain links TRBV5-1 to TRBJ1-1; the D is unclear. This CDR3 spans 14 amino acids. V lost 5 bases and J 1 base, leaving 12 bases between the germline ends. From germline, CDR1 is SGHRS and CDR2 YFSETQ. The CDR3 is CASRLGGSNTEAFF. In DNA, the CDR3 is TGCGCCAGCAGGCTGGGCGGATCGAACACTGAAGCTTTCTTT.

The chain has TRBV13 and TRBJ1-4, with D possibly TRBD1 on 5 matching bases. The CDR3 is 12 residues long. Trimming cost V 6 bases and J 11 bases, with 13 bases left between them. Germline assignment: CDR1 PRHDT and CDR2 FYEKMQ (reference sequence). CDR3 sequence (DNA): TGTGCCAGCAGTCAGGGAACAGACAAACTGTTTTTT. Its protein product is CASSQGTDKLFF.

The chain carries TRBV7-3 and TRBJ2-7; TRBD1 or TRBD2 may be the D gene (5 bases each). This CDR3 is built from 12 residues. Germline CDR1 reads SGHTA; CDR2 reads FQGTGA. Trimming pared 4 bases from V and 5 bases from J, leaving 9 bases between. The CDR3: CASSYGTHEQYF. The CDR3 DNA follows: TGTGCCAGCAGCTACGGGACCCACGAGCAGTACTTC. The whole variable domain, filled in from reference TRBV7-3 and TRBJ2-7, reads GAGVSQTPSNKVTEKGKYVELRCDPISGHTALYWYRQSLGQGPEFLIYFQGTGAADDSGLPNDRFFAVRPEGSVSTLKIQRTERGDSAVYLCASSYGTHEQYFGPGTRLTVT.

As for this clone: At the DNA level, this CDR3 is encoded by other sequences in the same sample as well. The chain is built from TRBV9 and TRBJ2-7, with D tentatively TRBD2 (6 bases). Looked up from germline, CDR1 is SGDLS and CDR2 is YYNGEE. This CDR3 has 14 amino acids. The V end lost 0 bases, the J end lost 0 bases, and 7 bases lay between the germline ends. DNA for the CDR3: TGTGCCAGCAGCGTAGGGGGGGACTCCTACGAGCAGTACTTC. As protein: CASSVGGDSYEQYF.

This chain joins TRBV6-4 and TRBJ1-1; D might be TRBD1 (5 bases). CDR1 is MRHNA, CDR2 SNTAGT, per germline. V was cut by 6 bases and J by 5 bases, with 13 bases left in between. CDR3 size: 13 residues. CDR3 loop: CASSPSGETEAFF. The CDR3 DNA sequence: TGTGCCAGCAGCCCCTCGGGGGAAACTGAAGCTTTCTTT.

This chain connects TRBV19 to TRBJ1-3, with D tentatively TRBD1 (6 bases). Looked up from germline, CDR1 is LNHDA and CDR2 is SQIVND (reference sequence). The V gene lost 0 bases and the J gene lost 0 bases, with 12 bases spanning the gap. The CDR3 extends over 17 amino acids. The CDR3 here is CASSIDLTGLSGNTIYF. DNA of the CDR3: TGTGCCAGTAGTATAGATCTGACAGGTCTCTCTGGAAACACCATATATTTT.

This chain joins TRBV29-1 and TRBJ2-1, with 12 bases identical to TRBD2. V lost 7 bases, J lost 4 bases, and 8 bases stayed unmatched. The CDR3 is made up of 15 amino acids. Germline V CDR1 and CDR2: SQVTM, ANQGSEA. The CDR3: CSALTSGGAYNEQFF. In DNA, the CDR3 is TGCAGCGCCCTGACTAGCGGGGGCGCTTACAATGAGCAGTTCTTC.

J is TRBJ1-5 and V is TRBV7-9; 7 nucleotides line up with TRBD1. Germline V gene sequence: CDR1 SEHNR, CDR2 FQNEAQ (reference sequence). This CDR3 region has 13 residues. V shed 5 bases and J 7 bases; nucleotides not matched to a gene: 5. In DNA, the CDR3 is TGTGCCAGCAGCCCCGGGACAGCCCAGCCCCAGCATTTT. This encodes CASSPGTAQPQHF. Full variable domain (outside the CDR3, taken from reference TRBV7-9 and TRBJ1-5): DTGVSQNPRHKITKRGQNVTFRCDPISEHNRLYWYRQTLGQGPEFLTYFQNEAQLEKSRLLSDRFSAERPKGSFSTLEIQRTEQGDSAMYLCASSPGTAQPQHFGDGTRLSIL.

This chain connects TRBV14 to TRBJ1-1; tentative D call: TRBD1 (5 bases). Germline-derived CDR1 and CDR2 are SGHDN and FVKESK. V was trimmed by 2 bases and J by 5 bases, leaving 18 bases between them. CDR3 length equals 16 residues. CDR3 in amino acids: CASSQTDTSVWTEAFF. The CDR3 DNA reads as TGTGCCAGCAGCCAAACGGACACCTCGGTTTGGACTGAAGCTTTCTTT.

The rearrangement uses TRBV9 and TRBJ2-5; TRBD1 might be the D (6 bases). The germline gives CDR1 SGDLS, CDR2 YYNGEE. V lost 4 bases, J lost 4 bases, and 11 bases lay in between. The CDR3 extends over 13 amino acids. For the CDR3, the DNA is TGTGCCAGCAGCTTTAAAGGGGGAGAGACCCAGTACTTC. This translates into CASSFKGGETQYF.

The chain is built from TRBV7-9 and TRBJ2-3, with D tentatively TRBD2 (5 bases). The CDR3 extends over 13 amino acids. With 4 bases removed from V and 6 bases from J, the gap between germline ends came to 11 bases. The germline gives CDR1 SEHNR, CDR2 FQNEAQ (reference sequence). DNA of the CDR3: TGTGCCAGCAGCTCTACCCCGGGGGATACGCAGTATTTT. This gives the protein CASSSTPGDTQYF.

V and J are TRBV4-2 and TRBJ1-1; 7 nucleotides align to TRBD1. V was clipped by 4 bases and J by 8 bases; unmatched bases: 4. The germline gives CDR1 LGHNA, CDR2 YNFKEQ. This CDR3 region has 12 residues. The CDR3 region has the DNA TGTGCCAGCAGCCGGACAGGAGCCGAAGCTTTCTTT. It encodes CASSRTGAEAFF.

In its sample, this clone was seen once. The V call is TRBV19, the J call TRBJ2-7, with 8 nucleotides matching TRBD1. Germline values: CDR1 LNHDA, CDR2 SQIVND (reference sequence). V gave up 5 bases and J gave up 4 bases; unmatched junction bases: 7. The CDR3 is 14 residues long. Written as DNA, the CDR3 is TGTGCCAGTAGTTCCTTCGACAGGGGTTACGAGCAGTACTTC. This gives the protein CASSSFDRGYEQYF.

The chain recombines TRBV19 with TRBJ2-1; D is uncertain. V was pared by 4 bases and J by 5 bases, with 3 bases between. The germline gives CDR1 LNHDA, CDR2 SQIVND (reference sequence). The CDR3 runs 11 residues. The CDR3 loop is CASSTNNEQFF. CDR3 sequence (DNA): TGTGCCAGTAGTACCAACAATGAGCAGTTCTTC.

This chain joins TRBV27 and TRBJ2-2; TRBD2 aligns across 10 bases. The CDR3 length is 15 residues. CDR1 and CDR2 from the germline V gene are MNHEY and SMNVEV (reference sequence). With V trimmed by 6 bases and J by 6 bases, 7 bases remained unmatched. The CDR3 bases are TGTGCCAGCAGGGCGCCAGGACTAGCGGCCGGGGAGCTGTTTTTT. Encoded protein: CASRAPGLAAGELFF.

The chain joins TRBV28 to TRBJ2-1; D is possibly TRBD2 (6 bases). Trimming removed 6 bases from V and 15 bases from J, with 21 bases in between. The CDR3 totals 13 residues. In germline, CDR1 is MDHEN, CDR2 SYDVKM. CDR3 sequence: CASSLFTGTQLFF. The CDR3 coding sequence is TGTGCCAGCAGCCTCTTCACCGGGACTCAGTTGTTCTTC.

The V gene is TRBV6-5, the J gene TRBJ2-7, with D possibly TRBD2 on 6 matching bases. V was shortened by 2 bases and J by 1 base, with 12 bases between the two germline ends. The CDR3 contains 15 residues. Germline CDR1 reads MNHEY; CDR2 reads SVGAGI. CDR3 bases: TGTGCCAGCAGTTACGGGGGAGGAAATTCCTACGAGCAGTACTTC. Protein product: CASSYGGGNSYEQYF.

The rearrangement links TRBV5-1 to TRBJ2-7, with a tentative D call TRBD2 (5 bases). The CDR3 is 15 amino acids. The V gene lost 1 base and the J gene lost 2 bases, with 13 bases spanning the gap. Germline V gives CDR1 SGHRS, CDR2 YFSETQ. The CDR3 sequence: CASSLSDRGAYEQYF. For the CDR3, the DNA is TGCGCCAGCAGCTTGAGCGATCGGGGTGCCTACGAGCAGTACTTC.

This chain links TRBV2 with TRBJ2-2; TRBD2 aligns across 9 bases. Per the germline V gene, CDR1 is SNHLY and CDR2 is FYNNEI. There are 14 residues in the CDR3. J was trimmed by 5 bases and V by 7 bases; bases with no gene match: 5. The CDR3 spells CASIAGESTGELFF. The CDR3 region has the DNA TGTGCCAGCATAGCGGGGGAGAGTACCGGGGAGCTGTTTTTT.

This chain links TRBV30 with TRBJ1-2, with D hard to call. Trimming took 5 bases from V and 11 from J, leaving 15 bases between them. CDR3 length equals 11 residues. The germline V gene encodes CDR1 GTSNPN and CDR2 SVGIG (reference sequence). The DNA for the CDR3 is TGTGCCTGGGCCCAGGACGCCCGGTACACCTTC. Its protein is CAWAQDARYTF. Together with reference TRBV30 and TRBJ1-2, the CDR3 gives the full variable domain: SQTIHQWPATLVQPVGSPLSLECTVEGTSNPNLYWYRQAAGRGLQLLFYSVGIGQISSEVPQNLSASRPQDRQFILSSKKLLLSDSGFYLCAWAQDARYTFGSGTRLTVV.

This rearrangement joins TRBV2 to TRBJ2-7; tentative D call: TRBD2 (6 bases). This CDR3 region has 15 residues. V lost 0 bases to trimming and J lost 3 bases, with 12 bases between them. CDR1 is SNHLY, CDR2 FYNNEI, per germline. The CDR3 here is CASSEAGGKRYEQYF. The CDR3 region has the DNA TGTGCCAGCAGTGAAGCGGGGGGAAAGCGCTACGAGCAGTACTTC.

The CDR3 protein is CASSDRGHEQYF. The DNA of the CDR3 is TGTGCCAGCAGCGACAGGGGCCACGAGCAGTACTTC. The rearrangement joins TRBV21-1 to TRBJ2-7; the table names TRBD1, a call not compared with the DNA. TRBV21-1 is recorded as a pseudogene. CDR3 length: 12 residues.